Each of the 18 T cell receptor beta chains below was sequenced from the same sample in a study of TET2 disruption in CD19-targeted CAR T cells. These receptors' targets are unknown. The treatment here: autologous CTL019 cells: CD19 CAR with 4-1BB and CD3 zeta domains. Data came from immunoSEQ multiplex PCR; TCRdb stores just in-frame clones and leaves some out. The sample holds 25,000 to 30,000 clones. This specimen consisted of CD8- CAR+ T cells sorted from cultured blood T cells, obtained for CD19 CAR T cell therapy. The subset denotes: CD8-negative CAR-positive T cells from the infusion product. The receptors shown here come from a man in his sixties or seventies with chronic lymphocytic leukemia.

Here the CDR3 reads CASGWTGVQETQYF. The CDR3 bases that were read are TGTGCCAGCGGGTGGACAGGAGTACAAGAGACC. The chain combines TRBV5-6 with TRBJ2-5; 7 bases are a match to TRBD1. The read gets to within 3 residues of the CDR3 end, and the germline J gene fills in the rest. Unmatched junction bases numbered 8, after V lost 7 bases and J lost 2 bases. The length of the CDR3 is 14 residues. Germline CDR1 SGHDT, CDR2 YYEEEE.

Points on this clone: Read sequence stops 3 residues before the CDR3 end, and the germline J gene provides the missing end. The V and J genes are TRBV9 and TRBJ1-4, with D possibly TRBD1 on 6 matching bases. The germline V and J ends were trimmed by 3 bases and 0 bases, with 15 bases remaining between them. The CDR3 is 17 residues long. Per the germline V gene, CDR1 is SGDLS and CDR2 is YYNGEE. The CDR3 spells CASSARGGVATNEKLFF. The sequenced CDR3 bases are TGTGCCAGCAGCGCCCGGGGGGGCGTTGCAACTAATGAAAAA.

As to this clone: The read terminates 3 residues before the CDR3 end, so the remaining end is supplied by the germline J gene. V and J are TRBV7-6 and TRBJ1-6; D remains ambiguous. Trimming left V 1 base short and J 5 bases short, with 9 bases between. The CDR3 contains 15 residues. Germline V gene sequence: CDR1 SGHVS, CDR2 FNYEAQ. The CDR3 bases that were read are TGTGCCAGCAGCTTAGTTTCGGGTAATAATTCACCC. Protein: CASSLVSGNNSP. The whole CDR3 sequence is CASSLVSGNNSPLHF. Complete variable domain (other parts from reference TRBV7-6 and TRBJ1-6): GAGVSQSPRYKVTKRGQDVALRCDPISGHVSLYWYRQALGQGPEFLTYFNYEAQQDKSGLPNDRFSAERPEGSISTLTIQRTEQRDSAMYRCASSLVSGNNSPLHFGNGTRLTVT.

The CDR3 here is CASAQRGGYYEQYF. The sequenced CDR3 bases are TGTGCCAGTGCACAGAGGGGTGGATACTACGAG. The V and J genes are TRBV19 and TRBJ2-7, with D perhaps being TRBD1 or TRBD2 (5 bases each). From the germline J gene comes the end of the CDR3, since the read stops 3 residues before it. CDR3 size: 14 residues. Germline V gives CDR1 LNHDA, CDR2 SQIVND (reference sequence). Trimming took 8 bases from V and 3 from J, leaving 17 bases between them.

Worth noting for this clone: The read falls 3 residues short of the CDR3 end, and the missing part is taken from the germline J gene. The chain uses TRBV19 and TRBJ1-4, with 7 bases matching TRBD1. Unmatched junction bases numbered 4, after V lost 7 bases and J lost 2 bases. The CDR3 loop spans 14 amino acids. Germline V CDR1 and CDR2: LNHDA, SQIVND (reference sequence). The CDR3 here is CASTDRATNEKLFF. CDR3 DNA, as far as it was read: TGTGCCAGTACCGACAGGGCGACTAATGAAAAA.

Turning to this clone: The read ends 3 residues early relative to the CDR3; the germline J gene fills the gap. This sequence joins TRBV7-9 and TRBJ2-7; 7 bases line up with TRBD1. The CDR3 extends over 15 amino acids. CDR1 SEHNR and CDR2 FQNEAQ come from the germline V gene (reference sequence). The V segment lost 5 bases and the J segment 1 base; nucleotides outside the gene matches: 8. The CDR3 bases that were read are TGTGCCAGCAGCCCCAGACAGGGCTGGTCCTACGAG. Its protein product is CASSPRQGWSYE. The full CDR3 reads CASSPRQGWSYEQYF. Variable domain in full (rest from reference TRBV7-9 and TRBJ2-7): DTGVSQNPRHKITKRGQNVTFRCDPISEHNRLYWYRQTLGQGPEFLTYFQNEAQLEKSRLLSDRFSAERPKGSFSTLEIQRTEQGDSAMYLCASSPRQGWSYEQYFGPGTRLTVT.

With regard to this clone: The read ends 3 residues shy of where the CDR3 ends; the end is completed using the germline J gene. V is TRBV4-1 and J is TRBJ1-6; 9 bases fit TRBD1. This CDR3 is built from 17 residues. With V trimmed by 0 bases and J by 10 bases, 10 bases remained unmatched. Germline CDR1 is MGHRA and CDR2 is YSYEKL. The DNA read from the CDR3 is TGCGCCAGCAGCCAAGAGATAAGACAGGGGGTTGGATCACCC. It encodes CASSQEIRQGVGSP. The full-length CDR3 reads as CASSQEIRQGVGSPLHF.

On this clone itself: The observed sequence ends 3 residues before the CDR3 terminus, with the missing tail filled in from the germline J gene. The V and J genes are TRBV7-2 and TRBJ2-4, with D hard to call. The CDR3 has 13 amino acids. CDR1 is SGHTA and CDR2 is FQGNSA in the germline V gene. The sequenced CDR3 bases are TGTGCCAGCAGAAATATGGCGGAAGCTGGT. This gives the protein CASRNMAEAG. The whole CDR3 protein reads CASRNMAEAGQYF. Full variable domain (outside the CDR3, taken from reference TRBV7-2 and TRBJ2-4): GAGVSQSPSNKVTEKGKDVELRCDPISGHTALYWYRQSLGQGLEFLIYFQGNSAPDKSGLPSDRFSAERTGGSVSTLTIQRTQQEDSAVYLCASRNMAEAGQYFGAGTRLSVL.

As regards this clone: From the germline J gene comes the end of the CDR3, since the read stops 3 residues before it. The J gene is TRBJ1-2, the V gene TRBV19; tentatively, D is TRBD1 (5 bases). CDR3 length: 17 residues. CDR1 is LNHDA, CDR2 SQIVND, per germline (reference sequence). CDR3 protein: CASSPGTSGGYTDTYTF. The sequenced part of the CDR3 DNA is TGTGCCAGTAGTCCCGGGACTAGCGGGGGGTACACAGATACC.

On this clone: The read falls 3 residues short of the CDR3 end, and the missing part is taken from the germline J gene. The chain has TRBV5-1 and TRBJ2-1; 11 positions match TRBD2. Per the germline V gene, CDR1 is SGHRS and CDR2 is YFSETQ. This CDR3 comprises 16 residues. V gave up 0 bases and J gave up 9 bases; unmatched junction bases: 8. This CDR3 is CASSLVFSGGAGEQFF. CDR3 DNA (partial): TGCGCCAGCAGCTTGGTGTTTAGCGGGGGGGCCGGTGAG.

Worth noting for this clone: The read ends 3 residues early relative to the CDR3; the germline J gene fills the gap. The rearrangement uses TRBV18 and TRBJ1-1; unclear D gene. Germline CDR1 KGHSH, CDR2 LQKENI. The CDR3 totals 14 residues. The CDR3 reads CASSQTSGSETAFF. Incomplete CDR3 DNA: TGTGCCAGCTCACAGACTAGCGGGTCGGAGACA.

Turning to this clone: The sequence runs out 3 residues before the end of the CDR3; the remainder is reconstructed from the germline J gene. The chain employs TRBV7-3 and TRBJ1-2, with a weak D call TRBD1 (5 bases). Germline-derived CDR1 and CDR2 are SGHTA and FQGTGA. The CDR3 has 12 amino acids. The sequenced CDR3 bases are TGTGCCAGCAGCTCCCAATGGGGGGAC. Amino acids: CASSSQWGD. Given in full, the CDR3 is CASSSQWGDYTF.

For this clone: Read sequence stops 3 residues before the CDR3 end, and the germline J gene provides the missing end. The J gene is TRBJ2-5, the V gene TRBV29-1; 9 bases are a match to TRBD2. The length of the CDR3 is 16 residues. Trimming cost V 4 bases and J 2 bases; bases outside gene matches: 11. CDR1 is SQVTM and CDR2 is ANQGSEA in the germline V gene. The CDR3 is CSVGGGSGGPQETQYF. The part of the CDR3 DNA that was read is TGCAGCGTTGGGGGAGGGAGCGGGGGGCCGCAAGAGACC.

As regards this clone: The observed sequence ends 3 residues before the CDR3 terminus, with the missing tail filled in from the germline J gene. The chain links TRBV7-3 to TRBJ2-1; the D gene is possibly TRBD1 (5 bases). Trimming left V 1 base short and J 8 bases short, with 12 bases between. CDR3 length equals 14 residues. Looked up from germline, CDR1 is SGHTA and CDR2 is FQGTGA. CDR3 protein: CASSLIQGSDEQFF. The DNA read from the CDR3 is TGTGCCAGCAGCTTAATCCAGGGATCGGATGAG.

Regarding this clone: The read ends 3 residues early relative to the CDR3; the germline J gene fills the gap. The chain joins TRBV19 to TRBJ1-2; D not certain. CDR3 length: 13 amino acids. Germline lookup yields CDR1 LNHDA and CDR2 SQIVND (reference sequence). CDR3 bases read: TGTGCCAGTAGTCCACTGAGAGCGGGCGAA. It codes for CASSPLRAGE. The complete CDR3 protein is CASSPLRAGEYTF.

Comments on this clone: An end of the junction differs from the germline gene, which may be a read error. CDR3 bases read: TGTTCCAGCAGGTCCGACAGGGTTATGAATGAAAAG. As protein: CSSRSDRVMNEK. The entire CDR3 is CSSRSDRVMNEKLFF. The chain combines TRBV7-9 with TRBJ2-2; 7 nucleotides agree with TRBD1. With the read ending 3 residues before the CDR3 end, the germline J gene is used to fill in that end. Germline V gene lookup returns CDR1 SEHNR and CDR2 FQNEAQ (reference sequence). The CDR3 totals 15 residues.

As for this clone: The DNA ends 3 residues before the CDR3 does, and the rest of the CDR3 is filled in from the germline J gene. The chain employs TRBV11-1 and TRBJ2-7; possible D gene TRBD1, 6 bases. V gave up 1 base and J gave up 2 bases, with 6 bases separating them. The CDR3 covers 13 residues. Germline V CDR1 and CDR2: SGHAT, FQDESV (reference sequence). The sequenced part of the CDR3 DNA is TGTGCCAGCAGCTTAGGGGGGCCCTACGAG. Translation gives CASSLGGPYE. The CDR3 in its entirety is CASSLGGPYEQYF.

As regards this clone: The CDR3 is cut off 3 residues early in the read; its end comes from the germline J gene. The rearrangement uses TRBV5-4 and TRBJ2-5; 12 nucleotides align to TRBD2. The V segment lost 4 bases and the J segment 0 bases; nucleotides outside the gene matches: 1. Germline CDR1 and CDR2: SGHNT and YYREEE (reference sequence). This CDR3 is 15 amino acids long. The CDR3 sequence: CASSASGGDQETQYF. The sequenced part of the CDR3 DNA is TGTGCCAGCAGCGCTAGCGGGGGGGACCAAGAGACC.